One TCR beta chain is described in this entry. Its antigen is undetermined. The same CDR3 can be traced to other DNA sequences in this sample. Germline CDR1 is GTSNPN and CDR2 is SVGIG (reference sequence). The CDR3 totals 12 residues. Deletions cut 4 bases from V and 0 bases from J, with 7 bases between. These data come from a study of shared clonotypes between healthy human individuals. Overall study findings and caveats: Only blood was sampled; tissue repertoires likely differ. Non-shared clonotypes showed lower generation probabilities than clonotypes common to all four donors. Naive CD4 clonotypes overlapped across a few donors at approximately 5.5%.

TCRdb keeps only in-frame clones here, not all; method: immunoSEQ multiplex PCR. Among fewer than 1.8 million clones, 98% to 99% were seen once, and the ten largest hold 0.36%. The sample consisted of naive CD4+ T cells sorted from blood. Subset given: CD45RA+ positively selected. The TCR sequence derives from a young man in good health. V is TRBV30 and J is TRBJ2-7; D call uncertain. The CDR3 sequence: CAWTGSSYEQYF. CDR3 nucleotide sequence: TGTGCCTGGACGGGTTCCTCCTACGAGCAGTACTTC.